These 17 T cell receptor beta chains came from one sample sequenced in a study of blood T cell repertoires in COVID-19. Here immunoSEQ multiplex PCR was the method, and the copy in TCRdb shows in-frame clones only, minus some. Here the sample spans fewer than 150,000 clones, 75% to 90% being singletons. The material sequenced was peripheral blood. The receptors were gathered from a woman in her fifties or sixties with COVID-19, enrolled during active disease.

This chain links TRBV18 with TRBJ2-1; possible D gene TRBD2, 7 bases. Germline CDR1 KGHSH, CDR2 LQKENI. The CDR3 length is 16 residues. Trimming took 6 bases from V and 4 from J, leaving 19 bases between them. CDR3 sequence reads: CASSRGGGNPYNEQFF. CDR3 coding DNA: TGTGCCAGCTCTCGAGGGGGGGGGAACCCATACAATGAGCAGTTCTTC.

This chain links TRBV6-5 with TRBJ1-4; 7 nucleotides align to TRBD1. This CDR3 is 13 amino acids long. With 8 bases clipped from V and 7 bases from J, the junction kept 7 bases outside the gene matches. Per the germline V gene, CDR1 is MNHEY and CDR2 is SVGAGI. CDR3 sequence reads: CASCPGGSEKLFF. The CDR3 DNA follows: TGTGCCAGCTGTCCAGGGGGAAGTGAAAAACTGTTTTTT.

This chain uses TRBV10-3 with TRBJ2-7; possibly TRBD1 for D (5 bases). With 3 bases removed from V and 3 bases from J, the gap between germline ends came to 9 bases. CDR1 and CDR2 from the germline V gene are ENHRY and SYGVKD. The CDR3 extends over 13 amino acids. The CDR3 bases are TGTGCCATCAGTGAACAGGTTTTCTACGAGCAGTACTTC. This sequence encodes CAISEQVFYEQYF.

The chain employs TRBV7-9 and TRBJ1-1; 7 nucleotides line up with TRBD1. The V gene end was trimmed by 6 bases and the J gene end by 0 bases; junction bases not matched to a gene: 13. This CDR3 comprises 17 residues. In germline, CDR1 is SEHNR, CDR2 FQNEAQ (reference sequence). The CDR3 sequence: CASRKTSGTDMNTEAFF. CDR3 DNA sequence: TGTGCCAGCAGAAAGACATCCGGGACAGACATGAACACTGAAGCTTTCTTT.

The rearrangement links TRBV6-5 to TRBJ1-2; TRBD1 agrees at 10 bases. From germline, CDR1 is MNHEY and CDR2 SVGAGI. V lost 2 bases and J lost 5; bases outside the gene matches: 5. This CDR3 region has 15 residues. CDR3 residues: CASSYRTGGDYGYTF. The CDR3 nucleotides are TGTGCCAGCAGTTACCGGACAGGGGGGGATTATGGCTACACCTTC.

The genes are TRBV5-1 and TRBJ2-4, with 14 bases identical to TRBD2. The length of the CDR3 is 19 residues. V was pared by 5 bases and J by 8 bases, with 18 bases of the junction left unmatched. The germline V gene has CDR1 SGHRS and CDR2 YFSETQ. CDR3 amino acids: CASRHLPGLAGGRRDIQYF. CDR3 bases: TGCGCCAGCAGACATCTTCCCGGACTAGCGGGGGGTCGTCGGGACATTCAGTACTTC.

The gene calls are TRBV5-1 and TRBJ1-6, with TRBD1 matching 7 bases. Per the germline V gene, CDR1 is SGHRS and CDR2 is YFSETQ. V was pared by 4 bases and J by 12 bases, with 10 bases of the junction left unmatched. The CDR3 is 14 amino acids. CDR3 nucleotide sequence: TGCGCCAGCAGCCCTCGAGGGACAGAGGGACCCCTCCACTTT. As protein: CASSPRGTEGPLHF.

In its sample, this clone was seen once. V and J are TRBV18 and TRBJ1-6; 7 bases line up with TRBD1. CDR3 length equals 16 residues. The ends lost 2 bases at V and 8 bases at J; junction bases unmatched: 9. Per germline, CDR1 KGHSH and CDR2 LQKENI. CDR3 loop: CASSPRGLGTDSPLHF. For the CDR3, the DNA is TGTGCCAGCTCACCAAGGGGTTTGGGGACAGATTCACCCCTCCACTTT.

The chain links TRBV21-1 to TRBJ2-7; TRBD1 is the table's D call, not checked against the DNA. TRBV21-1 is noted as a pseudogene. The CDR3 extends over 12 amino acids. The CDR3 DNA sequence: TGTGCCAGCATCGGCAGGGACTACGAGCAGTACTTC. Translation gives CASIGRDYEQYF.

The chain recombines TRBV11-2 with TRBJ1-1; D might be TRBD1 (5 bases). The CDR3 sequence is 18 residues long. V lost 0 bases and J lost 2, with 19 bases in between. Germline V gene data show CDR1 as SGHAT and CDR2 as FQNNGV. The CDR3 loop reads CASSLDLSGRGRNTEAFF. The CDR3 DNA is TGTGCCAGCAGCTTAGATCTAAGCGGGAGGGGTCGTAACACTGAAGCTTTCTTT.

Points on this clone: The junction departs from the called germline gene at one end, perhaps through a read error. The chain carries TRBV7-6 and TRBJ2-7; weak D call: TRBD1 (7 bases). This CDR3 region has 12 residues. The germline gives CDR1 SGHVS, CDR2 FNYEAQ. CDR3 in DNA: TGTGCCAGCAGCTTAGGACAGGGAGGCCTGAACTTC. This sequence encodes CASSLGQGGLNF.

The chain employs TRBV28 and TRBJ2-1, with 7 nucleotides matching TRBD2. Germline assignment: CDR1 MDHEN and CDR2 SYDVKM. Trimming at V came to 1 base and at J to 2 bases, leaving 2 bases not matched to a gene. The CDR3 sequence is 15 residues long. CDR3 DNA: TGTGCCAGCAGTTTATTGGCGGGGGCCTACAATGAGCAGTTCTTC. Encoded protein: CASSLLAGAYNEQFF.

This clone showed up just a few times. The CDR3 DNA reads as TGCGCCAGCAGTAACGCCCAGGGGCATGATGAAGCTTTCTTT. This gives the protein CASSNAQGHDEAFF. The V call is TRBV10-2, the J call TRBJ1-1, with D perhaps matching TRBD1 (6 bases). Trimming left V 5 bases short and J 7 bases short, with 17 bases between. The CDR3 length is 14 residues. CDR1 and CDR2 (germline): WSHSY, SAAADI.

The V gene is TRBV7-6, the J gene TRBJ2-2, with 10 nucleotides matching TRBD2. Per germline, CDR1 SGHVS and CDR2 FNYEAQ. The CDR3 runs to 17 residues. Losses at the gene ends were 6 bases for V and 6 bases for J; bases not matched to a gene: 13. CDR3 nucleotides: TGTGCCAGCAGTCCAACTAGCGGGGCCCTTAGGGCCGGGGAGCTGTTTTTT. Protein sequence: CASSPTSGALRAGELFF.

DNA for the CDR3: TGTGCCAGCAGCCCCCGAGGCGGAGGCCAGCCCCAGCATTTT. Its protein product is CASSPRGGGQPQHF. The V gene is TRBV3-1 (or the pseudogene TRBV3-2), the J gene TRBJ1-5, with no clear D. The CDR3 runs to 14 residues. V was cut by 4 bases and J by 7 bases, with 14 bases left in between. CDR1 is LGHDT and CDR2 is YNNKEL in the germline V gene (reference sequence).

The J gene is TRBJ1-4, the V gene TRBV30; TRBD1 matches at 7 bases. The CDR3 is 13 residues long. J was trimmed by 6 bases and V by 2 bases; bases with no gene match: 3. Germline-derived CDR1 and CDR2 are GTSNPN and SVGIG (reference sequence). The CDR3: CAWSLRGHEKLFF. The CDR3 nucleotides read TGTGCCTGGAGTCTGAGGGGGCATGAAAAACTGTTTTTT.

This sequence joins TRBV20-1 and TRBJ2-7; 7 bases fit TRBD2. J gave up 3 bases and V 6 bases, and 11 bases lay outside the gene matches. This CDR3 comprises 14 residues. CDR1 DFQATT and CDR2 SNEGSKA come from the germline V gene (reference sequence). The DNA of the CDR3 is TGCAGTGCAAGTGGGGGGGAGGGTTACTACGAGCAGTACTTC. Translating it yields CSASGGEGYYEQYF.